This T cell receptor (beta chain) was documented in a study of cytomegalovirus exposure and HLA in healthy donors. The CDR3 spans 15 residues. The germline gives CDR1 SGHRS, CDR2 YFSETQ. V was pared by 1 base and J by 6 bases, with 7 bases of the junction left unmatched. PCR primers comprised 60 Vbeta and 13 Jbeta primers. Original handling: Later, 65 million to 90 million unique TCR beta chains were counted in an analysis, and around 11 million of them were shared. Sequencing used immunoSEQ multiplex PCR; TCRdb keeps in-frame clones, though not all of them. V, J and clone size were drawn from that table, and D and trimming were deduced from the DNA. Of approximately 170,000 clones listed, about 80% are singletons. A remark on this clone: The antigen remains unidentified.

Notes on the study in general: The investigators catalogued 164 TCR beta chains as cytomegalovirus-associated. Later analysis identified a missense DCLRE1C variant that was linked to TCR beta V- and J-gene trimming.

This receptor was obtained from a young woman in good health and CMV-seropositive. The chain couples TRBV5-1 to TRBJ2-3; 8 bases line up with TRBD2. The sequenced material came from PBMCs. The CDR3 loop is CASSLQSGSMDTQYF. CDR3 DNA sequence: TGCGCCAGCAGCTTGCAGAGCGGGAGTATGGATACGCAGTATTTT.